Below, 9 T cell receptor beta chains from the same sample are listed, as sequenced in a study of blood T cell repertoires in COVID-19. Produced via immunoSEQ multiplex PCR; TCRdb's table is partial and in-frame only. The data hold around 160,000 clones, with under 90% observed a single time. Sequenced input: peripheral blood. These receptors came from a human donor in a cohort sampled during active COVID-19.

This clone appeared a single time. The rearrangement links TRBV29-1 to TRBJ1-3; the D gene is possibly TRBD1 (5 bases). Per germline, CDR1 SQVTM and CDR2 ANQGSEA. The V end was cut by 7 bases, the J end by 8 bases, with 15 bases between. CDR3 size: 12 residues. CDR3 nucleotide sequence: TGCAGCGCCGGGGGAACGCGGGACACCATATATTTT. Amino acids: CSAGGTRDTIYF.

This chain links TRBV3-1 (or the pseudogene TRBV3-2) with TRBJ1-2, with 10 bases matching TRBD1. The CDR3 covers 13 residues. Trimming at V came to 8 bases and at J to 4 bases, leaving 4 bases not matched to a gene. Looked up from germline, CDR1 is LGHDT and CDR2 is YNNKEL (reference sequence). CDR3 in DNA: TGTGCCAGCCGAGGGGACAGGGGCTATGGCTACACCTTC. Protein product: CASRGDRGYGYTF.

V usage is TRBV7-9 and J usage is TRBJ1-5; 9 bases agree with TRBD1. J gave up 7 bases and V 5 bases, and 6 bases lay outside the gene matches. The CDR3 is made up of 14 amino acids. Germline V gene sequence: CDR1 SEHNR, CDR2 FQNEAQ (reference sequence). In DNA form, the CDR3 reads TGTGCCAGCAGCCGGACAGGGGAGGGACAGCCCCAGCATTTT. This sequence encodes CASSRTGEGQPQHF. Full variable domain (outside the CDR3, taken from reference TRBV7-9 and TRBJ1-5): DTGVSQNPRHKITKRGQNVTFRCDPISEHNRLYWYRQTLGQGPEFLTYFQNEAQLEKSRLLSDRFSAERPKGSFSTLEIQRTEQGDSAMYLCASSRTGEGQPQHFGDGTRLSIL.

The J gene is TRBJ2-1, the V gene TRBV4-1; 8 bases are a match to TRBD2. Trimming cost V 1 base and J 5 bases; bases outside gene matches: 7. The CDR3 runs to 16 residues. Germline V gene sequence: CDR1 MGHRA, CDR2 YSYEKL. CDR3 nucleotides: TGCGCCAGCAGCCAAGGACGGGGGGGCCCGGACAATGAGCAGTTCTTC. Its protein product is CASSQGRGGPDNEQFF.

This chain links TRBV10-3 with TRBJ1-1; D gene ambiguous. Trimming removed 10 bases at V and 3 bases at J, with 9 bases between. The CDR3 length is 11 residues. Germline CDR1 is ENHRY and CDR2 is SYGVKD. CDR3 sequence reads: CATRRDTEAFF. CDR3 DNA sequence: TGTGCCACCCGCCGGGACACTGAAGCTTTCTTT.

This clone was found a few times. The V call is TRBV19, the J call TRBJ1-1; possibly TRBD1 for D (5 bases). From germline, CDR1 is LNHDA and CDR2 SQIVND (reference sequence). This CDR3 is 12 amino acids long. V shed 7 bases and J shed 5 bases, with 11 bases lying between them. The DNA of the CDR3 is TGTGCCAGTATTCTGGGGGGAACTGAAGCTTTCTTT. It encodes CASILGGTEAFF. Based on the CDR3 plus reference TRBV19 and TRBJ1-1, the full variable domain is DGGITQSPKYLFRKEGQNVTLSCEQNLNHDAMYWYRQDPGQGLRLIYYSQIVNDFQKGDIAEGYSVSREKKESFPLTVTSAQKNPTAFYLCASILGGTEAFFGQGTRLTVV.

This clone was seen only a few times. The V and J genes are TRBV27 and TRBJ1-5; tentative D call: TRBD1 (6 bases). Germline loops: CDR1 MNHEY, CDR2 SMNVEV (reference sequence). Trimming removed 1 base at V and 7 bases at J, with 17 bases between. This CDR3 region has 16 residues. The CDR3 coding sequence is TGTGCCAGCAGTTTATTAGGGGGGGCGCGAATCCAGCCCCAGCATTTT. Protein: CASSLLGGARIQPQHF.

Here the CDR3 DNA reads TGTGCCACCAGCCGAAACTCCCGGACAGGGAACGAGCAGTACTTC. It yields the protein CATSRNSRTGNEQYF. The chain couples TRBV15 to TRBJ2-7; 8 nucleotides match TRBD1. The germline gives CDR1 LNHNV, CDR2 YYDKDF (reference sequence). The CDR3 is 15 amino acids. V was clipped by 5 bases and J by 5 bases; unmatched bases: 11.

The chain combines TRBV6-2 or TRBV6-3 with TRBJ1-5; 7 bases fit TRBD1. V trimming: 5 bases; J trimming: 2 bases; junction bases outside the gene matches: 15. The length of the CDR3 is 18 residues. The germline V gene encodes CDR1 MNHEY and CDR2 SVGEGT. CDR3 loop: CASSQSGWDSWGNQPQHF. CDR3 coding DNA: TGTGCCAGCAGTCAAAGCGGATGGGACAGTTGGGGCAATCAGCCCCAGCATTTT.